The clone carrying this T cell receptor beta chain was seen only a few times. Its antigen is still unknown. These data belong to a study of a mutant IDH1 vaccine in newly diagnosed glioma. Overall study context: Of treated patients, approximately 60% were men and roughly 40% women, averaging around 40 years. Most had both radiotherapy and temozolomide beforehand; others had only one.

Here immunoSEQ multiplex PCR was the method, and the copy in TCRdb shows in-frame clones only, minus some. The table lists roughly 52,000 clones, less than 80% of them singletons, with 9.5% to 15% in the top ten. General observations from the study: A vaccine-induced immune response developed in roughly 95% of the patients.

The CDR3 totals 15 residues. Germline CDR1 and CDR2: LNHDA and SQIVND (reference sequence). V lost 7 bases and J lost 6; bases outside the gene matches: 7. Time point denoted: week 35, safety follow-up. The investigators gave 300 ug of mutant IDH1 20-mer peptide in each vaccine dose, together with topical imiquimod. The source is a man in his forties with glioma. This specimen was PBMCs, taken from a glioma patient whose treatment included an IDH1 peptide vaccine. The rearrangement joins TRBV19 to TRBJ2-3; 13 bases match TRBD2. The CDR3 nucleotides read TGTGCCAGTACCCCAACTAGCGGGAGGGTTGATACGCAGTATTTT. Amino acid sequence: CASTPTSGRVDTQYF.